These T cell receptor beta chains were read from a single sample in a study of cytomegalovirus exposure and HLA in healthy donors. TCRdb keeps only in-frame clones here, not all; method: immunoSEQ multiplex PCR. The sample holds about 200,000 clones; around four fifths are singletons and the top ten take 0.71%. Sequencing used PBMCs. The receptors shown here come from a boy between 2 and 10 years old in good health and CMV-seronegative. The CDR3 runs from the conserved cysteine through the conserved F or W. The order of the fields is D gene, J gene, V gene, clone size, CDR3 DNA, CDR3 protein. D genes are given only for firm matches. Clone size appears in some rows only: once, few, many, or a class for an expanded clone.

- | TRBJ2-7 | TRBV5-3 | once | TGTGCCAGAAGCTTGTATGAAGCCGTCTACGAGCAGTACTTC | CARSLYEAVYEQYF
TRBD2 | TRBJ2-7 | TRBV7-2 | - | TGTGCCAGCAGCTTATCTTTCGGACTAGCGGCCAAGACCTACGAGCAGTACTTC | CASSLSFGLAAKTYEQYF
- | TRBJ2-1 | TRBV15 | - | TGTGCCACCAGAGCAGATGCCGCGGTTCGTTCCTACAATGAGCAGTTCTTC | CATRADAAVRSYNEQFF
TRBD2 | TRBJ2-7 | TRBV5-1 | - | TGCGCCAGCAGACTAGCGGCCGAGCAGTACTTC | CASRLAAEQYF
TRBD2 | TRBJ2-2 | TRBV30 | - | TGTGCCTGGAGTGTACAGGTAGCGGGAGCCGGGGAGCTGTTTTTT | CAWSVQVAGAGELFF
TRBD1 | TRBJ2-7 | TRBV25-1 | - | TGTGCCAGCAGCCTCGGGACAGGGCCCTACGAGCAGTACTTC | CASSLGTGPYEQYF
- | TRBJ1-6 | TRBV7-3 | - | TGTGCCAGCAGTTTTCGACAGGTATATAATTCACCCCTCCACTTT | CASSFRQVYNSPLHF
- | TRBJ1-2 | TRBV2 | - | TGTGCCGGACTGGAGGCAGGGAGGGATGGCTACACCTTC | CAGLEAGRDGYTF
TRBD1 | TRBJ1-2 | TRBV5-8 | - | TGTGCCAGCAGCCCGGCGGTGCGACAGGGCTTTTCCTACTATGGCTACACCTTC | CASSPAVRQGFSYYGYTF
- | TRBJ2-5 | TRBV2 | once | TGTGCCAGCAGTGAACCGGGGGAGACCCAGTACTTC | CASSEPGETQYF
- | TRBJ2-1 | TRBV10-3 | few | TGTGCCATCAGTGAGTCGTTGAGGGACAATGAGCAGTTCTTC | CAISESLRDNEQFF
TRBD2 | TRBJ2-5 | TRBV5-8 | - | TGTGCCAGCAGCTTGGCACTAGCGAGTCAGACCCAGTACTTC | CASSLALASQTQYF
- | TRBJ1-1 | TRBV6-5 | - | TGTGCCAGCAGTTACGGGCAGGGAGGGAGCACTGAAGCTTTCTTT | CASSYGQGGSTEAFF
TRBD2 | TRBJ2-2 | TRBV6-4 | few | TGTGCCAGCAGTAGCGGGGGGGACACCGGGGAGCTGTTTTTT | CASSSGGDTGELFF
- | TRBJ1-4 | TRBV27 | - | TGTGCCAGCGTGGGGGGAGGGGAAAAACTGTTTTTT | CASVGGGEKLFF
TRBD2 | TRBJ2-7 | TRBV5-1 | - | TGCGCCAGCAGCTCGGGACTAGCCCCAAGCTCCTACGAGCAGTACTTC | CASSSGLAPSSYEQYF
TRBD1 | TRBJ1-5 | TRBV7-6 | - | TGTGCCAGCAGCCGCGGACAGGGCGGCAATCAGCCCCAGCATTTT | CASSRGQGGNQPQHF
TRBD1 | TRBJ2-7 | TRBV4-1 | - | TGCGCCAGCAGCCAAGGCGACAGGGGCTACGAGCAGTACTTC | CASSQGDRGYEQYF
- | TRBJ2-1 | TRBV11-1 | - | TGTGCCAGCAGCTTATCCGGGGTATACAATGAGCAGTTCTTC | CASSLSGVYNEQFF
- | TRBJ1-1 | TRBV9 | - | TGTGCCAGCAGCGTAGATGGGGGGGGATTCACTGAAGCTTTCTTT | CASSVDGGGFTEAFF
TRBD1 | TRBJ1-2 | TRBV7-2 | few | TGTGCCAGCAGCCCAGACAGGGGAGGCTATGGCTACACCTTC | CASSPDRGGYGYTF
TRBD2 | TRBJ2-2 | TRBV9 | - | TGTGCCAGCGGGGGGGCCGGGGAGCTGTTTTTT | CASGGAGELFF
TRBD2 | TRBJ2-1 | TRBV29-1 | - | TGCAGCGGGGGACTAGCGGGAGTAGGCGATGAGCAGTTCTTC | CSGGLAGVGDEQFF
- | TRBJ2-7 | TRBV7-2 | - | TGTGCCAGCAGCGAGCGCTGGCCGGGCGAGCAGTACTTC | CASSERWPGEQYF
- | TRBJ1-4 | TRBV4-2 | - | TGTGCCAGCAGCCAAGCGAGCAGGTTATCTGAAAAACTGTTTTTT | CASSQASRLSEKLFF
- | TRBJ1-1 | TRBV29-1 | - | TGCAGCGTTGAGGCGCCAGGGGTTTCTTTCACTGAAGCTTTCTTT | CSVEAPGVSFTEAFF
- | TRBJ2-7 | TRBV11-2 | - | TGTGCCAGCAGCTTAGTGGGCGGGAACGAGCAGTACTTC | CASSLVGGNEQYF
- | TRBJ1-5 | TRBV9 | once | TGTGCCAGCAGCGTGGGCTTTGCCAATCAGCCCCAGCATTTT | CASSVGFANQPQHF
- | TRBJ1-1 | TRBV6-1 | - | TGTGCCAGCACCAACCCAGCTGAAGCTTTCTTT | CASTNPAEAFF
TRBD1 | TRBJ2-7 | TRBV11-2 | - | TGTGCCAGCAGCCCCCAGGGGGCATCCTCCTACGAGCAGTACTTC | CASSPQGASSYEQYF
TRBD1 | TRBJ1-2 | TRBV7-9 | few | TGTGCCAGCAGTCAACAGGGGGGATATGGCTACACCTTC | CASSQQGGYGYTF
- | TRBJ1-1 | TRBV6-1 | - | TGTGCCAGCAGTGTGTCGGTGAACACTGAAGCTTTCTTT | CASSVSVNTEAFF
TRBD2 | TRBJ2-1 | TRBV19 | once | TGTGCCAGTAGTGCGTTTACTAGCGGGGATCCCTTTGAGCAGTTCTTC | CASSAFTSGDPFEQFF
- | TRBJ1-1 | TRBV18 | - | TGTGCCAGCTCACCGGCCAGCAGGTCCATGAACACTGAAGCTTTCTTT | CASSPASRSMNTEAFF
- | TRBJ1-2 | TRBV10-3 | - | TGTGCCATCAGTGAAACCGGCGGCTATGGCTACACCTTC | CAISETGGYGYTF
- | TRBJ1-1 | TRBV12-2 | - | TGTGCAAGTCGCTTAGCGCGGTTAAGGCCACCTGAAGCTTTCTTT | CASRLARLRPPEAFF
- | TRBJ1-1 | TRBV5-6 | few | TGTGCCAGCAGCTTCCTACAGGGCACCACCACTGAAGCTTTCTTT | CASSFLQGTTTEAFF
- | TRBJ2-2 | TRBV9 | - | TGTGCCAGCAGCGTCTCCACAGGGAAGAACACCGGGGAGCTGTTTTTT | CASSVSTGKNTGELFF
TRBD2 | TRBJ2-7 | TRBV5-1 | - | TGCGCCAGCAGCCCCTTAGCGGGAGAAGCCTACGAGCAGTACTTC | CASSPLAGEAYEQYF
TRBD2 | TRBJ2-1 | TRBV6-5 | - | TGTGCCAGCAGTTCGATTCGCGGGAGGTACTACAATGAGCAGTTCTTC | CASSSIRGRYYNEQFF